Sequencing of this TCR beta chain was carried out in a study of T cell changes during pregnancy in multiple sclerosis. Profiling relied on immunoSEQ multiplex PCR, and the TCRdb table lists in-frame clones only, not all of them. The sample contains 70,000 to 90,000 clones, around 93% of which appear only once. This clone appeared once. The CDR3 runs to 17 residues. Trimming at V came to 10 bases and at J to 0 bases, leaving 13 bases not matched to a gene. Looked up from germline, CDR1 is LNHDA and CDR2 is SQIVND (reference sequence). The sequenced sample was peripheral blood, obtained in the second trimester of pregnancy. The receptor comes from a female donor in good health, enrolled as a control in a pregnancy study. This sequence joins TRBV19 and TRBJ2-1, with 9 bases lining up with TRBD2. The CDR3: CATHPEAGGDSYNEQFF. The CDR3 coding sequence is TGTGCCACCCACCCAGAAGCGGGGGGCGACTCCTACAATGAGCAGTTCTTC.